This is a list of T cell receptor beta chains from one sample in a study of metastatic and nonmetastatic thyroid tumors. TCRdb reanalyzed the PCR reads via MiXCR. Of 90,000 or so clones listed, around 7.8% are singletons. Sequencing used blood. Receptors originate from a female donor with papillary thyroid cancer or a benign thyroid nodule (not recorded which). Some clones in this sample may be carry-over from other donors' samples. The CDR3 runs from the conserved cysteine through the conserved F or W. Fields, in order: J gene, CDR3 length, D gene, clone size, V gene, CDR3 DNA, CDR3 protein. D genes are given only for firm matches. Expanded clones get a size class; other rows say once, few or many, or leave the size out.

J: TRBJ2-7
length: 17
D: -
size: many
V: TRBV4-2
DNA: TGTGCCAGCAGCCAAGATCTCCAGGGGATGTACACCTACGAGCAGTACTTC
CDR3: CASSQDLQGMYTYEQYF

J: TRBJ2-5
length: 15
D: -
size: -
V: TRBV29-1
DNA: TGCAGCGTTGATAGGCAGGGAAGACCCCAAGAGACCCAGTACTTC
CDR3: CSVDRQGRPQETQYF

J: TRBJ2-7
length: 13
D: -
size: many
V: TRBV6-1
DNA: TGTGCCAGCAGTCCACAGGGCTGGGGGGAGCAGTACTTC
CDR3: CASSPQGWGEQYF

J: TRBJ2-7
length: 14
D: TRBD1
size: -
V: TRBV2
DNA: TGTGCCAGCAGTCCGGGACAGGGGAGGTACGAGCAGTACTTC
CDR3: CASSPGQGRYEQYF

J: TRBJ2-5
length: 15
D: TRBD2
size: many
V: TRBV7-2
DNA: TGTGCCAGCAGGCGAGCGGGGGGGTTTGGGGAGACCCAGTACTTC
CDR3: CASRRAGGFGETQYF

J: TRBJ2-1
length: 16
D: TRBD2
size: many
V: TRBV12-3/TRBV12-4
DNA: TGTGCCAGCAGTACAGGACTAGCGGGACGATACAATGAGCAGTTCTTC
CDR3: CASSTGLAGRYNEQFF

J: TRBJ1-6
length: 15
D: -
size: many
V: TRBV11-1
DNA: TGTGCCAGCAGCTTAGATCGACAGCGTAATTCACCCCTCCACTTT
CDR3: CASSLDRQRNSPLHF

J: TRBJ1-2
length: 15
D: -
size: -
V: TRBV7-9
DNA: TGTGCCAGCAGCTTTGGGGCCGACAGTCCCTATGGCTACACCTTC
CDR3: CASSFGADSPYGYTF

J: TRBJ2-7
length: 15
D: TRBD1
size: many
V: TRBV27
DNA: TGTGCCAGCAGTTTAACGGGACAGGGGGCTTACGAGCAGTACTTC
CDR3: CASSLTGQGAYEQYF

J: TRBJ1-6
length: 15
D: -
size: many
V: TRBV7-6
DNA: TGTGCCAGCAGCTTAGCGGGAACGGGAGGTGCACCCCTCCACTTT
CDR3: CASSLAGTGGAPLHF

J: TRBJ2-5
length: 17
D: TRBD2
size: many
V: TRBV28
DNA: TGTGCCAGCAGTTTTCCTCGGGGGGGGGCGAGGCAAGAGACCCAGTACTTC
CDR3: CASSFPRGGARQETQYF

J: TRBJ1-6
length: 13
D: -
size: many
V: TRBV12-3/TRBV12-4
DNA: TGTGCCAGCAGTTTAGGGCACACCAGGGCCCTCCACTTT
CDR3: CASSLGHTRALHF

J: TRBJ2-6
length: 19
D: TRBD1
size: -
V: TRBV6-2/TRBV6-3
DNA: TGTGCCAGCAGTTACTCCCTCCCGGGACAGGGATCTGGGGCCAACGTCCTGACTTTC
CDR3: CASSYSLPGQGSGANVLTF

J: TRBJ2-2
length: 14
D: -
size: -
V: TRBV30
DNA: TGTGCCTGGAAGAACACGGCGTGGACCGGGGAGCTGTTTTTT
CDR3: CAWKNTAWTGELFF

J: TRBJ2-7
length: 16
D: TRBD1
size: many
V: TRBV6-1
DNA: TGTGCCAGCAGACCCGGACCGGGACAGGGCGTGCACGAGCAGTACTTC
CDR3: CASRPGPGQGVHEQYF

J: TRBJ1-5
length: 15
D: -
size: many
V: TRBV11-2
DNA: TGTGCCAGCAGCCTTAGCGGGGGCGCAGGACAGCCCCAGCATTTT
CDR3: CASSLSGGAGQPQHF

J: TRBJ2-5
length: 14
D: -
size: many
V: TRBV7-2
DNA: TGTGCCAGCAGCTTTATCGCGGGGTCTGAGACCCAGTACTTC
CDR3: CASSFIAGSETQYF

J: TRBJ2-4
length: 15
D: TRBD1
size: many
V: TRBV2
DNA: TGTGCCAGCGATGACAGGGGTGTAGGCAAAAACATTCAGTACTTC
CDR3: CASDDRGVGKNIQYF

J: TRBJ2-1
length: 15
D: TRBD2
size: many
V: TRBV4-1
DNA: TGCGCCAGCAGCCAACTAGCGGGGGGGCCCTATGAGCAGTTCTTC
CDR3: CASSQLAGGPYEQFF

J: TRBJ2-1
length: 15
D: TRBD1
size: many
V: TRBV14
DNA: TGTGCCAGCAGCCAAACTGGACAGGGGGTGTATGAGCAGTTCTTC
CDR3: CASSQTGQGVYEQFF

J: TRBJ1-6
length: 14
D: -
size: -
V: TRBV7-3
DNA: TGTGCCAGCAGCTTGGGAGGATATAATTCACCCCTCCACTTT
CDR3: CASSLGGYNSPLHF

J: TRBJ2-1
length: 14
D: -
size: many
V: TRBV18
DNA: TGTGCCAGCTCACCACCCGATCGGAGGAATGAGCAGTTCTTC
CDR3: CASSPPDRRNEQFF

J: TRBJ2-7
length: 14
D: -
size: many
V: TRBV10-3
DNA: TGTGCCATCAGTGAGTCGGACAGCTCCTACGAGCAGTACTTC
CDR3: CAISESDSSYEQYF

J: TRBJ1-2
length: 15
D: -
size: many
V: TRBV20-1
DNA: TGCAGTGCTAGAGACCGGAGGGGGTATAGCTATGGCTACACCTTC
CDR3: CSARDRRGYSYGYTF

J: TRBJ2-1
length: 15
D: TRBD1
size: many
V: TRBV5-6
DNA: TGTGCCAGCAGCTTCGACAGGGCAGTCTATGGTGAGCAGTTCTTC
CDR3: CASSFDRAVYGEQFF

J: TRBJ2-7
length: 17
D: -
size: many
V: TRBV5-1
DNA: TGCGCCAGCAGCCCCCCCGACGCGGGGGCGCCTCCCTACGAGCAGTACTTC
CDR3: CASSPPDAGAPPYEQYF

J: TRBJ2-7
length: 13
D: -
size: many
V: TRBV6-1
DNA: TGTGCCAGCAGTGAAAAGCAATCCTACGAGCAGTACTTC
CDR3: CASSEKQSYEQYF

J: TRBJ2-7
length: 14
D: TRBD2
size: many
V: TRBV20-1
DNA: TGCAGTGCTAGAGCGACTAGCGGGCCCCACGAGCAGTACTTC
CDR3: CSARATSGPHEQYF

J: TRBJ2-3
length: 14
D: TRBD2
size: many
V: TRBV2
DNA: TGTGCCAGCAGTGAAGCTCGGACTAGCGGGGGGGCCGTTTTT
CDR3: CASSEARTSGGAVF

J: TRBJ2-7
length: 17
D: -
size: many
V: TRBV6-1
DNA: TGTGCCAGCAGTAGGGACCTCGGGGGGCCGAGCTCCTACGAGCAGTACTTC
CDR3: CASSRDLGGPSSYEQYF

J: TRBJ2-7
length: 15
D: TRBD1
size: many
V: TRBV2
DNA: TGTGCCAGCAGTGACCGGGACAGTTTTACCTACGAGCAGTACTTC
CDR3: CASSDRDSFTYEQYF

J: TRBJ2-7
length: 15
D: -
size: many
V: TRBV3-1
DNA: TGTGCCAGCAGCCAACCAAAGGGCCAATCCTACGAGCAGTACTTC
CDR3: CASSQPKGQSYEQYF

J: TRBJ1-6
length: 14
D: -
size: many
V: TRBV5-1
DNA: TGCGCCAGCAGGGAGGGCTCCTATAATTCACCCCTCCACTTT
CDR3: CASREGSYNSPLHF

J: TRBJ1-1
length: 15
D: TRBD1
size: -
V: TRBV9
DNA: TGTGCCAGCATCACTGGGACAGGGAGGGACACTGAAGCTTTCTTT
CDR3: CASITGTGRDTEAFF

J: TRBJ2-5
length: 13
D: TRBD2
size: many
V: TRBV9
DNA: TGTGCCAGCAGCGTTGGGGCTAGCGGGACCCAGTACTTC
CDR3: CASSVGASGTQYF

J: TRBJ2-6
length: 16
D: -
size: many
V: TRBV4-2
DNA: TGTGCCAGCAGCCAAGATGTCGGAACTGGGGCCAACGTCCTGACTTTC
CDR3: CASSQDVGTGANVLTF

J: TRBJ2-1
length: 17
D: TRBD2
size: few
V: TRBV6-2/TRBV6-3
DNA: TGTGCCAGCAGTTACTCGGGAGGGCGGGGGGCTTACAATGAGCAGTTCTTC
CDR3: CASSYSGGRGAYNEQFF

J: TRBJ1-2
length: 14
D: -
size: many
V: TRBV6-1
DNA: TGTGCCAGCAGTGAAGGGGCGGACAACTATGGCTACACCTTC
CDR3: CASSEGADNYGYTF

J: TRBJ2-3
length: 15
D: TRBD1
size: many
V: TRBV5-5
DNA: TGTGCCAGCAGCCCCGGGGACAGCAGCACAGATACGCAGTATTTT
CDR3: CASSPGDSSTDTQYF

J: TRBJ1-6
length: 15
D: -
size: many
V: TRBV5-1
DNA: TGCGCCAGCAGCTTGGGGACAGATAATAATTCACCCCTCCACTTT
CDR3: CASSLGTDNNSPLHF

J: TRBJ2-5
length: 16
D: -
size: many
V: TRBV12-3/TRBV12-4
DNA: TGTGCCAGCAGTTTGGGGTCAGGGGGGGGGAGAGAGACCCAGTACTTC
CDR3: CASSLGSGGGRETQYF

J: TRBJ2-3
length: 13
D: -
size: many
V: TRBV4-2
DNA: TGTGCCAGCAGCCAAGGGGGACGCCCTGATCGGTATTTT
CDR3: CASSQGGRPDRYF

J: TRBJ1-6
length: 14
D: -
size: many
V: TRBV2
DNA: TGTGCCAGCAGGGGCGGGGCAGGAGATTCACCCCTCCACTTT
CDR3: CASRGGAGDSPLHF

J: TRBJ1-2
length: 14
D: -
size: many
V: TRBV19
DNA: TGTGCCAGTAGTCCCTCGGGACCCTTATATGGCTACACCTTC
CDR3: CASSPSGPLYGYTF

J: TRBJ2-5
length: 15
D: -
size: -
V: TRBV5-1
DNA: TGCGCCAGCAGCTTGGCCCCAGGAACACAAGAGACCCAGTACTTC
CDR3: CASSLAPGTQETQYF

J: TRBJ2-5
length: 15
D: -
size: many
V: TRBV3-1
DNA: TGTGCCAGCAGCCAAGGGGCCGGATCCCAAGAGACCCAGTACTTC
CDR3: CASSQGAGSQETQYF

J: TRBJ1-6
length: 14
D: -
size: few
V: TRBV14
DNA: TGTGCCAGCAGCCCCCGGGTCTTTAATTCACCCCTCCACTTT
CDR3: CASSPRVFNSPLHF

J: TRBJ2-2
length: 12
D: -
size: many
V: TRBV15
DNA: TGTGCCACCAGCAGAGAGGCCGGGGAGCTGTTTTTT
CDR3: CATSREAGELFF

J: TRBJ2-1
length: 13
D: -
size: many
V: TRBV7-7
DNA: TGTGCCAGCAGCTTCCCCCGAGACAATGAGCAGTTCTTC
CDR3: CASSFPRDNEQFF